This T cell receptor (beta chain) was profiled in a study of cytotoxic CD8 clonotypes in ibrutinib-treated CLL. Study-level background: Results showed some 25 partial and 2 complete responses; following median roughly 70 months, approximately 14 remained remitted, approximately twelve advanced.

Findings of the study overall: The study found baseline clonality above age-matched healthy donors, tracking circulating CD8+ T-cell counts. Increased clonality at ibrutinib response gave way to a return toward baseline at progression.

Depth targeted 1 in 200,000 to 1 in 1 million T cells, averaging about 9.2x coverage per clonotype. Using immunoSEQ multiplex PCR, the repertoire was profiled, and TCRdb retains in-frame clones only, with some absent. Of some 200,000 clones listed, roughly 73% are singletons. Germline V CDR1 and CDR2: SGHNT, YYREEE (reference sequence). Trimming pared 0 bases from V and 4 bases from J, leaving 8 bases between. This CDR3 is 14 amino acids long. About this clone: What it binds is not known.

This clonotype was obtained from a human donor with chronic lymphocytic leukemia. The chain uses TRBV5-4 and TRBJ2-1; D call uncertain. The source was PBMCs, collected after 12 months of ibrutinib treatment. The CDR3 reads CASSLAGPYNEQFF. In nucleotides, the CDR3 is TGTGCCAGCAGCTTGGCCGGGCCATACAATGAGCAGTTCTTC.